The clone carrying this T cell receptor (beta chain) was seen once. Other nucleotide sequences in the sample specify the same CDR3. This sample is part of a study of blood T cell repertoires in COVID-19. Study-level information: PBMCs, B-cell-depleted T cells, or T cells provided the cDNA or gDNA that made up the material.

The trim removed 6 bases at V and 4 bases at J, leaving 4 bases unmatched. The CDR3 runs 13 residues. Germline CDR1 is MNHEY and CDR2 is SMNVEV (reference sequence). Profiling relied on immunoSEQ multiplex PCR, and the TCRdb table lists in-frame clones only, not all of them. There are about 180,000 clones in the sample; about 88% occur only once, and 2.5% to 3.5% lies in the top ten. Sequenced: peripheral blood. The source of this sequence is a woman aged 25 to 45 with active or convalescent COVID-19. J is TRBJ1-1 and V is TRBV27; TRBD1 aligns across 8 bases. The CDR3, as DNA: TGTGCCAGCAGCCGGACAGGGCGCACTGAAGCTTTCTTT. This encodes CASSRTGRTEAFF.